These 12 T cell receptor beta chains were sequenced from one sample in a study of cytomegalovirus exposure and HLA in healthy donors (dated by TCRdb to about 2017). The library came from the immunoSEQ multiplex PCR assay. For the multiplex PCR, a mixture combining 60 forward primers for TCR Vbeta segments and 13 reverse primers for TCR Jbeta segments was used. The immuneACCESS repertoire file appears here via TCRdb, limited to in-frame rearrangements. These files lack a portion of the clones; in checked studies, under half of the deficit traces to unresolved V genes, and the cause of the others is not known. Across this sample there are 110,000 to 150,000 clones, with around 75% seen only once. In total, the top ten clones hold 1.6% of the sample. Sequencing input: PBMCs. These receptors were taken from a woman aged 30 to 39 in good health and CMV-seronegative.

This clone was seen a handful of times. The V gene is TRBV6-6, the J gene TRBJ2-7, with 9 bases identical to TRBD1. Germline values: CDR1 MNHNY, CDR2 SVGAGI (reference sequence). Losses at the gene ends were 4 bases for V and 7 bases for J; bases not matched to a gene: 11. There are 15 residues in the CDR3. CDR3 region: CASSLQTGGAGEQYF. Here the CDR3 DNA reads TGTGCCAGCAGTTTACAAACAGGGGGCGCGGGGGAGCAGTACTTC.

The chain is built from TRBV10-1 and TRBJ2-3; 8 bases are shared with TRBD2. The ends lost 6 bases at V and 9 bases at J; junction bases unmatched: 14. Per the germline V gene, CDR1 is WNHNN and CDR2 is SYGVQD (reference sequence). This CDR3 spans 15 amino acids. DNA of the CDR3: TGCGCCAGCAGCGTCGGGCGGGAGGTGCCCCTCACGCAGTATTTT. This gives the protein CASSVGREVPLTQYF.

The gene calls are TRBV5-4 and TRBJ2-3, with TRBD2 matching over 12 bases. The V gene's germline CDR1 is SGHNT and CDR2 YYREEE (reference sequence). V shed 3 bases, J shed 4 bases, and the junction held 6 bases outside the gene matches. The length of the CDR3 is 16 residues. CDR3: CASSSPTSGGADTQYF. CDR3 DNA: TGTGCCAGCAGCTCCCCGACTAGCGGGGGAGCAGATACGCAGTATTTT.

This clone turned up a few times. V and J are TRBV28 and TRBJ2-7; TRBD2 aligns across 7 bases. Germline V gene lookup returns CDR1 MDHEN and CDR2 SYDVKM. This CDR3 has 15 residues. With V trimmed by 4 bases and J by 1 base, 7 bases remained unmatched. CDR3 amino acids: CASSSPWGGSYEQYF. For the CDR3, the DNA is TGTGCCAGCAGTTCCCCCTGGGGGGGATCCTACGAGCAGTACTTC.

This clone showed up just once. The chain has TRBV6-6 and TRBJ2-1; TRBD1 is a possible D gene (6 bases). CDR3 length: 14 amino acids. In germline, CDR1 is MNHNY, CDR2 SVGAGI (reference sequence). Trimming left V 2 bases short and J 8 bases short, with 13 bases between. CDR3 residues: CASSYAQQGYEQFF. The CDR3, as DNA: TGTGCCAGCAGTTACGCCCAACAGGGATATGAGCAGTTCTTC.

CDR3 region: CSVEWYSNTEAFF. The CDR3 DNA reads as TGCAGCGTTGAATGGTACAGTAACACTGAAGCTTTCTTT. V and J are TRBV29-1 and TRBJ1-1; D gene unclear. CDR1 and CDR2 from the germline V gene are SQVTM and ANQGSEA. This CDR3 has 13 amino acids. V shed 2 bases and J shed 2 bases, with 9 bases lying between them.

The V gene is TRBV5-1, the J gene TRBJ2-3; D perhaps matches TRBD1 (7 bases). Per the germline V gene, CDR1 is SGHRS and CDR2 is YFSETQ. CDR3 length: 15 residues. The V gene lost 0 bases and the J gene lost 4 bases, with 12 bases spanning the gap. The CDR3 spells CASSLGQGGSDTQYF. In nucleotides, the CDR3 is TGCGCCAGCAGCTTGGGACAGGGAGGCTCAGATACGCAGTATTTT. Together with reference TRBV5-1 and TRBJ2-3, the CDR3 gives the full variable domain: KAGVTQTPRYLIKTRGQQVTLSCSPISGHRSVSWYQQTPGQGLQFLFEYFSETQRNKGNFPGRFSGRQFSNSRSEMNVSTLELGDSALYLCASSLGQGGSDTQYFGPGTRLTVL.

J is TRBJ1-2 and V is TRBV30; D may be TRBD1 (5 bases). The V end lost 0 bases, the J end lost 4 bases, and 12 bases lay between the germline ends. Per germline, CDR1 GTSNPN and CDR2 SVGIG (reference sequence). The CDR3 consists of 14 residues. The CDR3 loop reads CAWSVPPTVYGYTF. CDR3 nucleotide sequence: TGTGCCTGGAGTGTACCTCCGACAGTCTATGGCTACACCTTC.

Concerning this clone: One end of the junction is discordant with germline, which a read error may explain. The chain uses TRBV6-1 and TRBJ1-2; tentative D call: TRBD1 (5 bases). The CDR3 has 14 amino acids. Germline V gene sequence: CDR1 MNHNS, CDR2 SASEGT. The CDR3 bases are TGTGTCAGCCGGGTTCTGGGGGGTAGCTATGGCTACACCTTC. Translated: CVSRVLGGSYGYTF.

The table lists this clone with a count of one. This chain joins TRBV27 and TRBJ1-1; D call uncertain. Germline V gene data show CDR1 as MNHEY and CDR2 as SMNVEV (reference sequence). This CDR3 is built from 14 residues. Trimming shortened V by 3 bases and J by 11 bases, and 19 bases separated the two germline ends. CDR3 coding DNA: TGTGCCAGCAGTTTCCAGCCCCCCCCGGGGAAGGCTTTCTTT. The encoded protein is CASSFQPPPGKAFF.

This clone was seen once. J is TRBJ1-2 and V is TRBV6-1, with TRBD1 matching 7 bases. The germline V gene has CDR1 MNHNS and CDR2 SASEGT. The J segment lost 7 bases and the V segment lost 4 bases, leaving 9 bases of the junction unmatched. The CDR3 is made up of 14 amino acids. DNA of the CDR3: TGTGCCAGCAGTGGGAGACAGGGAGAGAGTGGCTACACCTTC. Translation: CASSGRQGESGYTF.

The rearrangement joins TRBV5-6 to TRBJ1-2; 9 bases are a match to TRBD1. V was clipped by 4 bases and J by 7 bases; unmatched bases: 5. CDR1 SGHDT and CDR2 YYEEEE come from the germline V gene. The CDR3 contains 13 residues. DNA of the CDR3: TGTGCCAGCAGCGTTGACAGGGGGAGTGGCTACACCTTC. Its translation: CASSVDRGSGYTF.